This passage covers 18 T cell receptor beta chains from one sample sequenced in a study of T cell repertoires in cytomegalovirus infection. TCRdb analysed the reads with MiXCR anew, one entry per CDR3 protein. This sample has some 590,000 distinct CDR3 sequences, with around 40% found just once. Antigens for these TCRs are unknown. Sequenced here: cultured PBMCs, sampled from culture after CMV antigen stimulation. The receptors were gathered from a human donor in good health (CMV status not recorded). Some clones in this sample may be carry-over from other donors' samples.

The gene calls are TRBV12-3 or TRBV12-4 and TRBJ2-3, with 7 bases identical to TRBD2. The V and J ends lost 7 bases and 6 bases, in that order; junction bases with no gene match: 10. This CDR3 region has 14 residues. The DNA of the CDR3 is TGTGCCAGCAACTGGGGGGGAGAAAAGGATACGCAGTATTTT. Translating gives CASNWGGEKDTQYF.

This chain links TRBV9 with TRBJ1-1; D ambiguous. Trimming removed 4 bases from V and 0 bases from J, with 10 bases in between. Per the germline V gene, CDR1 is SGDLS and CDR2 is YYNGEE. The CDR3 extends over 14 amino acids. CDR3 nucleotide sequence: TGTGCCAGCAGCCCTAATACCATGAACACTGAAGCTTTCTTT. This encodes CASSPNTMNTEAFF.

The J gene is TRBJ2-1, the V gene TRBV12-3 or TRBV12-4; 8 positions match TRBD1. This CDR3 comprises 13 residues. The V segment lost 4 bases and the J segment 7 bases; nucleotides outside the gene matches: 3. DNA of the CDR3: TGTGCCAGCAGTTCGACAGGGGTTAATGAGCAGTTCTTC. Protein: CASSSTGVNEQFF.

This clonotype has at least ten counts. The chain has TRBV7-2 and TRBJ1-2; 9 bases fit TRBD1. This CDR3 contains 15 residues. Germline CDR1 is SGHTA and CDR2 is FQGNSA. J was trimmed by 7 bases and V by 5 bases; bases with no gene match: 11. The CDR3 reads CASSIPGQGVLGYTF. The CDR3 nucleotides are TGTGCCAGCAGCATACCGGGACAGGGAGTACTTGGCTACACCTTC.

This clonotype was found a few times. The chain joins TRBV7-2 to TRBJ1-2, with 7 bases lining up with TRBD1. CDR1 is SGHTA and CDR2 is FQGNSA in the germline V gene. This CDR3 is built from 15 residues. The V segment lost 5 bases and the J segment 4 bases; nucleotides outside the gene matches: 10. CDR3 DNA: TGTGCCAGCAGCCCACAGACAGGGCCGCTCTATGGCTACACCTTC. This translates into CASSPQTGPLYGYTF. The variable domain in full, with the rest retrieved from reference TRBV7-2 and TRBJ1-2, is GAGVSQSPSNKVTEKGKDVELRCDPISGHTALYWYRQSLGQGLEFLIYFQGNSAPDKSGLPSDRFSAERTGGSVSTLTIQRTQQEDSAVYLCASSPQTGPLYGYTFGSGTRLTVV.

The gene calls are TRBV2 and TRBJ1-3; 7 bases agree with TRBD1. Germline assignment: CDR1 SNHLY and CDR2 FYNNEI. The ends lost 10 bases at V and 0 bases at J; junction bases unmatched: 3. The CDR3 is 13 amino acids. CDR3 bases: TGTGCCATCAACAGGGGCTCTGGAAACACCATATATTTT. Its translation: CAINRGSGNTIYF.

Only a few counts were recorded for this clonotype. The chain recombines TRBV7-2 with TRBJ2-2; D is unclear. CDR3 size: 14 residues. With 3 bases removed from V and 3 bases from J, the gap between germline ends came to 8 bases. Germline V CDR1 and CDR2: SGHTA, FQGNSA. The CDR3 sequence is CASSLIGDTGELFF. Written as DNA, the CDR3 is TGTGCCAGCAGCTTGATCGGAGACACCGGGGAGCTGTTTTTT.

CDR3 bases: TGCAGTGCTAGAGAACAGGTCTACGAGCAGTACTTC. As protein: CSAREQVYEQYF. The rearrangement links TRBV20-1 to TRBJ2-7, with D possibly being TRBD1 (5 bases). CDR1 DFQATT and CDR2 SNEGSKA come from the germline V gene (reference sequence). This CDR3 region has 12 residues. V shed 0 bases and J shed 3 bases, with 6 bases lying between them.

This rearrangement joins TRBV7-2 to TRBJ2-1, with D hard to call. Trimming pared 5 bases from V and 7 bases from J, leaving 12 bases between. Germline V gene sequence: CDR1 SGHTA, CDR2 FQGNSA. The CDR3 has 13 residues. The CDR3 loop reads CASSGYHGNEQFF. The CDR3 DNA sequence: TGTGCCAGCAGCGGCTACCACGGTAATGAGCAGTTCTTC.

The chain has TRBV7-9 and TRBJ1-1; D not resolved. Germline values: CDR1 SEHNR, CDR2 FQNEAQ (reference sequence). There are 15 residues in the CDR3. Trimming removed 8 bases at V and 3 bases at J, with 19 bases between. CDR3 sequence: CASSLGRPGYTEAFF. CDR3 nucleotide sequence: TGTGCCAGCTCCTTAGGCCGACCAGGTTACACTGAAGCTTTCTTT.

This chain links TRBV6-1 with TRBJ1-2; D uncertain. V was trimmed by 8 bases and J by 4 bases, leaving 14 bases between them. The CDR3 has 13 residues. CDR1 is MNHNS and CDR2 is SASEGT in the germline V gene. CDR3 DNA sequence: TGTGCCAGCTGCGAGACGATTCTCTATGGCTACACCTTC. Protein: CASCETILYGYTF.

The chain uses TRBV7-2 and TRBJ2-7; D call uncertain. CDR1 is SGHTA, CDR2 FQGNSA, per germline. V lost 1 base, J lost 0 bases, and 10 bases lay in between. This CDR3 comprises 15 residues. The CDR3 coding sequence is TGTGCCAGCAGCTTAGAGGGCGTCGGCTCCTACGAGCAGTACTTC. Translated: CASSLEGVGSYEQYF.

The sample holds a few counts of this clonotype. The V call is TRBV6-1, the J call TRBJ1-1; 9 bases line up with TRBD1. The ends lost 11 bases at V and 5 bases at J; junction bases unmatched: 6. The CDR3 runs 12 residues. Germline CDR1 is MNHNS and CDR2 is SASEGT. The CDR3 nucleotides are TGTGCCGGGGGACAGGGAGGGACTGAAGCTTTCTTT. This encodes CAGGQGGTEAFF.

The chain links TRBV7-9 to TRBJ1-1; D might be TRBD1 (5 bases). The CDR3 loop spans 15 amino acids. Trimming took 4 bases from V and 0 from J, leaving 12 bases between them. Germline V gene sequence: CDR1 SEHNR, CDR2 FQNEAQ (reference sequence). The CDR3 loop reads CASSSTEGVNTEAFF. Written as DNA, the CDR3 is TGTGCCAGCAGCTCCACTGAAGGGGTGAACACTGAAGCTTTCTTT.

This clonotype came up once. The chain links TRBV7-8 to TRBJ1-6, with a weak D call TRBD1 (5 bases). This CDR3 region has 15 residues. The V end was cut by 1 base, the J end by 9 bases, with 13 bases between. Germline lookup yields CDR1 SGHVS and CDR2 FQNEAQ. This CDR3 reads CASSLGGRGRSPLHF. The CDR3 DNA sequence: TGTGCCAGCAGCTTAGGGGGGAGGGGTCGTTCACCCCTCCACTTT.

In this sample, this clonotype turned up a few times. The chain links TRBV19 to TRBJ2-7; 11 bases agree with TRBD2. Germline CDR1 is LNHDA and CDR2 is SQIVND (reference sequence). The CDR3 extends over 14 amino acids. J lost 7 bases, V lost 5 bases, and 7 bases had no gene match. CDR3 sequence reads: CASSPIAGGPEQYF. CDR3 bases: TGTGCCAGTAGTCCAATAGCGGGAGGGCCGGAGCAGTACTTC. The complete variable domain, with remaining parts taken from reference TRBV19 and TRBJ2-7, reads DGGITQSPKYLFRKEGQNVTLSCEQNLNHDAMYWYRQDPGQGLRLIYYSQIVNDFQKGDIAEGYSVSREKKESFPLTVTSAQKNPTAFYLCASSPIAGGPEQYFGPGTRLTVT.

In this sample, this clonotype turned up many times. V and J are TRBV7-9 and TRBJ2-7; 10 bases match TRBD1. Germline assignment: CDR1 SEHNR and CDR2 FQNEAQ (reference sequence). There are 14 residues in the CDR3. V lost 3 bases to trimming and J lost 2 bases; unmatched junction nucleotides: 1. CDR3 in DNA: TGTGCCAGCAGCTTCGGGACAGGGGCCTACGAGCAGTACTTC. Protein sequence: CASSFGTGAYEQYF. Supplemented by reference TRBV7-9 and TRBJ2-7, the full variable domain reads DTGVSQNPRHKITKRGQNVTFRCDPISEHNRLYWYRQTLGQGPEFLTYFQNEAQLEKSRLLSDRFSAERPKGSFSTLEIQRTEQGDSAMYLCASSFGTGAYEQYFGPGTRLTVT.

This clonotype was picked up one time. The chain links TRBV27 to TRBJ1-6, with D unclear. The CDR3 spans 15 residues. The ends were cut back, 6 bases at V and 0 bases at J, with 9 bases in the middle. CDR1 MNHEY and CDR2 SMNVEV come from the germline V gene (reference sequence). DNA of the CDR3: TGTGCCAGCAGCCGGACGGCCTCCTATAATTCACCCCTCCACTTT. Amino acids: CASSRTASYNSPLHF.